These 31 T cell receptor beta chains share one sample of origin, sequenced in a study of cytomegalovirus exposure and HLA in healthy donors. PCR was performed using 60 Vbeta and 13 Jbeta primers. Libraries were prepared by immunoSEQ multiplex PCR; TCRdb keeps only in-frame clonotypes and omits some of them. The sample contains roughly 290,000 clones, roughly 80% of which appear only once. Specimen: PBMCs. All receptors come from a girl aged 2-10 years in good health and CMV-seronegative.

This sequence joins TRBV4-2 and TRBJ1-1; 7 positions agree with TRBD1. After removal of 4 bases from V and 1 base from J, the junction contained 12 bases not matched to a gene. The germline CDR1 and CDR2 sequences are LGHNA and YNFKEQ. The CDR3 is made up of 17 amino acids. The DNA of the CDR3 is TGTGCCAGCAGCCCGCACAGGGGACGGGTGGGGAACACTGAAGCTTTCTTT. Translation: CASSPHRGRVGNTEAFF.

The chain uses TRBV12-5 and TRBJ2-3; 12 bases match TRBD2. Germline CDR1 LGHNT, CDR2 FRNRAP. The CDR3 loop spans 15 amino acids. V was pared by 4 bases and J by 4 bases, with 3 bases of the junction left unmatched. The CDR3 bases are TGTGCTAGTGGTTCGGGACTAGCGGGTTCAGATACGCAGTATTTT. Translation gives CASGSGLAGSDTQYF. The full variable domain, with the rest looked up from reference TRBV12-5 and TRBJ2-3, is DARVTQTPRHKVTEMGQEVTMRCQPILGHNTVFWYRQTMMQGLELLAYFRNRAPLDDSGMPKDRFSAEMPDATLATLKIQPSEPRDSAVYFCASGSGLAGSDTQYFGPGTRLTVL.

This clone has just a few counts. V gene TRBV5-6 combines with J gene TRBJ2-1; 7 positions match TRBD1. The CDR3 sequence is 14 residues long. V lost 4 bases to trimming and J lost 8 bases; unmatched junction nucleotides: 9. The V gene's germline CDR1 is SGHDT and CDR2 YYEEEE. CDR3 sequence: CASSTGQAIYEQFF. The CDR3 DNA sequence: TGTGCCAGCAGCACAGGACAGGCTATCTATGAGCAGTTCTTC.

The gene calls are TRBV5-1 and TRBJ2-2; 7 bases match TRBD2. Looked up from germline, CDR1 is SGHRS and CDR2 is YFSETQ. This CDR3 region has 16 residues. Trimming removed 0 bases from V and 2 bases from J; junction bases left unmatched: 4. CDR3 sequence reads: CASSLGLASNTGELFF. CDR3 DNA sequence: TGCGCCAGCAGCTTGGGACTAGCCTCCAACACCGGGGAGCTGTTTTTT.

This chain uses TRBV30 with TRBJ2-3; D is possibly TRBD2 (5 bases). CDR3 length: 13 residues. The germline V and J ends were trimmed by 5 bases and 3 bases, with 12 bases remaining between them. Germline CDR1 reads GTSNPN; CDR2 reads SVGIG (reference sequence). The CDR3 region is CAWQRGRTDTQYF. The CDR3 DNA is TGTGCCTGGCAACGTGGGAGAACAGATACGCAGTATTTT.

The chain joins TRBV6-4 to TRBJ2-1; TRBD1 might be the D (6 bases). Germline lookup yields CDR1 MRHNA and CDR2 SNTAGT. There are 16 residues in the CDR3. V was trimmed by 0 bases and J by 4 bases, leaving 13 bases between them. For the CDR3, the DNA is TGTGCCAGCAGTGACTCGAGCCAGGGGCGTTACAATGAGCAGTTCTTC. Encoded protein: CASSDSSQGRYNEQFF.

The chain recombines TRBV7-5 with TRBJ2-3; whether TRBD1, the table's D call, matches the DNA was not checked. TRBV7-5 represents a pseudogene. CDR3 length equals 18 residues. The CDR3 region is CVRSLGPPGTGNADTQYF. The CDR3 bases are TGTGTCAGAAGCTTGGGACCCCCTGGGACAGGGAACGCAGATACGCAGTATTTT.

This sequence joins TRBV6-1 and TRBJ1-4; 9 bases match TRBD1. The germline CDR1 and CDR2 sequences are MNHNS and SASEGT. There are 15 residues in the CDR3. Germline trimming cut 6 bases from V and 9 bases from J; bases unmatched to any gene: 11. The CDR3 loop is CASRNDGTGYQKLFF. As DNA, the CDR3 is TGTGCCAGCAGGAACGACGGGACAGGGTATCAAAAACTGTTTTTT.

The V gene is TRBV2, the J gene TRBJ1-6; D uncertain. Germline V CDR1 and CDR2: SNHLY, FYNNEI. The CDR3 has 16 amino acids. Trimming cost V 7 bases and J 8 bases, with 21 bases left between them. The CDR3 sequence is CASTDGHGAGDSPLHF. The CDR3 DNA sequence: TGTGCCAGCACGGACGGGCATGGTGCGGGTGATTCACCCCTCCACTTT.

The V gene is TRBV27, the J gene TRBJ1-2, with TRBD1 matching 7 bases. The CDR3 consists of 22 residues. J was trimmed by 1 base and V by 6 bases; bases with no gene match: 29. Germline CDR1 and CDR2: MNHEY and SMNVEV (reference sequence). CDR3 sequence reads: CASSHTSEGATSRFIINYGYTF. CDR3 nucleotide sequence: TGTGCCAGCAGCCACACCTCCGAGGGGGCGACAAGCCGTTTTATCATTAACTATGGCTACACCTTC.

The chain combines TRBV28 with TRBJ1-1, with 9 bases identical to TRBD1. Germline CDR1 reads MDHEN; CDR2 reads SYDVKM. V gave up 3 bases and J gave up 5 bases; unmatched junction bases: 10. The CDR3 runs to 16 residues. CDR3 sequence reads: CASSLDRGGSKTEAFF. In DNA form, the CDR3 reads TGTGCCAGCAGTTTGGACAGGGGTGGTTCGAAGACTGAAGCTTTCTTT.

The gene calls are TRBV15 and TRBJ2-1; maybe TRBD1 (5 bases). The germline V and J ends were trimmed by 5 bases and 0 bases, with 14 bases remaining between them. Germline V CDR1 and CDR2: LNHNV, YYDKDF (reference sequence). This CDR3 is built from 16 residues. The CDR3 sequence is CATSVYRFLSYNEQFF. CDR3 DNA: TGTGCCACCAGCGTTTACAGGTTTCTCTCCTACAATGAGCAGTTCTTC.

V and J are TRBV9 and TRBJ2-7; D is undetermined. V lost 0 bases and J 4 bases, leaving 11 bases between the germline ends. The CDR3 sequence is 14 residues long. Germline CDR1 is SGDLS and CDR2 is YYNGEE. CDR3 sequence (DNA): TGTGCCAGCAGCGTAGAAGCCAGAGGATACGAGCAGTACTTC. Its translation is CASSVEARGYEQYF.

V gene TRBV29-1 combines with J gene TRBJ2-7; D might be TRBD1 (6 bases). CDR1 SQVTM and CDR2 ANQGSEA come from the germline V gene. CDR3 size: 14 residues. The V gene lost 6 bases and the J gene lost 3 bases, with 18 bases spanning the gap. CDR3 amino acids: CSVGAGVLFYEQYF. The CDR3 region has the DNA TGCAGCGTGGGGGCCGGGGTTCTCTTCTACGAGCAGTACTTC.

The rearrangement links TRBV2 to TRBJ1-4; the match to TRBD1 covers 7 bases. The CDR3 covers 14 residues. Losses at the gene ends were 6 bases for V and 5 bases for J; bases not matched to a gene: 6. The germline V gene encodes CDR1 SNHLY and CDR2 FYNNEI. The CDR3 here is CASSWTGPNEKLFF. The CDR3 DNA is TGTGCCAGCAGCTGGACAGGCCCAAATGAAAAACTGTTTTTT.

This clone occurred once. This chain links TRBV29-1 with TRBJ2-6, with unresolved D. From germline, CDR1 is SQVTM and CDR2 ANQGSEA. The V end was cut by 7 bases, the J end by 0 bases, with 7 bases between. The CDR3 extends over 13 amino acids. This CDR3 is CSAALSGANVLTF. DNA for the CDR3: TGCAGCGCCGCGCTCTCTGGGGCCAACGTCCTGACTTTC.

This clone was counted only a few times. The rearrangement joins TRBV16 to TRBJ1-1, with 7 bases fitting TRBD1. Losses at the gene ends were 6 bases for V and 1 base for J; bases not matched to a gene: 5. The CDR3 extends over 14 amino acids. Germline CDR1 KGHSY, CDR2 FQNENV. In DNA, the CDR3 is TGTGCCAGCAGTAAACAGGGGAGGAACACTGAAGCTTTCTTT. Translating gives CASSKQGRNTEAFF.

The V call is TRBV11-2, the J call TRBJ1-1; no clear D. CDR3 size: 15 residues. With 0 bases removed from V and 8 bases from J, the gap between germline ends came to 16 bases. Germline V gene data show CDR1 as SGHAT and CDR2 as FQNNGV. The CDR3 loop reads CASSLDLGPREEAFF. CDR3 sequence (DNA): TGTGCCAGCAGCTTAGATCTAGGGCCGCGGGAGGAAGCTTTCTTT.

The chain recombines TRBV28 with TRBJ2-5; 7 nucleotides align to TRBD2. The germline gives CDR1 MDHEN, CDR2 SYDVKM. There are 15 residues in the CDR3. V shed 3 bases, J shed 7 bases, and the junction held 11 bases outside the gene matches. The CDR3 reads CASSFLERDSPTQYF. CDR3 nucleotides: TGTGCCAGCAGTTTTTTGGAGCGGGACTCCCCGACCCAGTACTTC.

V gene TRBV28 combines with J gene TRBJ1-2; 7 positions agree with TRBD1. The CDR3 runs to 16 residues. V lost 3 bases and J lost 4; bases outside the gene matches: 11. CDR1 is MDHEN and CDR2 is SYDVKM in the germline V gene. The CDR3: CASSFPEAGGIYGYTF. CDR3 sequence (DNA): TGTGCCAGCAGTTTTCCAGAGGCAGGGGGGATCTATGGCTACACCTTC.

This chain links TRBV2 with TRBJ1-1; 7 positions agree with TRBD1. V dropped 3 bases and J dropped 8; count of bases not matched to a gene: 9. CDR3 length: 14 residues. Per the germline V gene, CDR1 is SNHLY and CDR2 is FYNNEI. The CDR3 spells CASSDPQGVEEAFF. The CDR3 DNA sequence: TGTGCCAGCAGTGACCCGCAGGGGGTAGAAGAAGCTTTCTTT. The full variable domain, its missing parts supplied by reference TRBV2 and TRBJ1-1, is EPEVTQTPSHQVTQMGQEVILRCVPISNHLYFYWYRQILGQKVEFLVSFYNNEISEKSEIFDDQFSVERPDGSNFTLKIRSTKLEDSAMYFCASSDPQGVEEAFFGQGTRLTVV.

Turning to this clone: This sample also contains other DNA sequences that code for the same CDR3. The rearrangement joins TRBV5-1 to TRBJ1-1; no clear D. The V end was cut by 4 bases, the J end by 4 bases, with 8 bases between. Germline V gene data show CDR1 as SGHRS and CDR2 as YFSETQ. CDR3 length: 12 amino acids. The CDR3 nucleotides read TGCGCCAGCAGCCTCCGGGGCACTGAAGCTTTCTTT. It codes for CASSLRGTEAFF.

This rearrangement joins TRBV11-2 to TRBJ2-1, with no clear D. Per germline, CDR1 SGHAT and CDR2 FQNNGV. The CDR3 has 13 residues. Trimming left V 4 bases short and J 0 bases short, with 4 bases between. The CDR3, as DNA: TGTGCCAGCAGCTCCAGCTCCTACAATGAGCAGTTCTTC. Translation gives CASSSSSYNEQFF.

V is TRBV29-1 and J is TRBJ2-7, with TRBD2 as a possible D gene (5 bases). The CDR3 is 13 residues long. Looked up from germline, CDR1 is SQVTM and CDR2 is ANQGSEA. Trimming stripped 6 bases from V and 3 bases from J, with 15 bases between. CDR3 coding DNA: TGCAGCGTCCGGGGAGACGGCTACTACGAGCAGTACTTC. It encodes CSVRGDGYYEQYF.

J is TRBJ2-7 and V is TRBV27; 11 bases are a match to TRBD1. Looked up from germline, CDR1 is MNHEY and CDR2 is SMNVEV (reference sequence). The CDR3 sequence is 13 residues long. V dropped 10 bases and J dropped 6; count of bases not matched to a gene: 8. CDR3 in amino acids: CATSRTGGREQYF. CDR3 nucleotide sequence: TGTGCCACCAGCCGGACAGGGGGCCGCGAGCAGTACTTC.

The chain joins TRBV11-2 to TRBJ2-3; D possibly corresponds to TRBD2 (6 bases). Germline CDR1 SGHAT, CDR2 FQNNGV. The CDR3 has 13 residues. Trimming cost V 3 bases and J 7 bases, with 11 bases left between them. The CDR3 region is CASSLPLAHTQYF. As DNA, the CDR3 is TGTGCCAGCAGCTTGCCGCTAGCGCATACGCAGTATTTT.

J is TRBJ2-7 and V is TRBV5-1; 9 positions agree with TRBD2. V was pared by 5 bases and J by 6 bases, with 18 bases of the junction left unmatched. Germline-derived CDR1 and CDR2 are SGHRS and YFSETQ. The CDR3 sequence is 17 residues long. CDR3 in DNA: TGCGCCAGCAGTTACCGCCTCGGGACTAGCAAGGTATTCGAGCAGTACTTC. Its translation: CASSYRLGTSKVFEQYF.

The CDR3 here is CASTIRTETYGYTF. The CDR3 nucleotides are TGTGCCAGTACCATAAGGACAGAAACTTATGGCTACACCTTC. This chain links TRBV19 with TRBJ1-2, with a tentative D call TRBD1 (6 bases). The V end lost 7 bases, the J end lost 5 bases, and 17 bases lay between the germline ends. The CDR3 covers 14 residues. Per the germline V gene, CDR1 is LNHDA and CDR2 is SQIVND (reference sequence).

V is TRBV5-5 and J is TRBJ2-6; 14 nucleotides agree with TRBD2. Trimming removed 4 bases from V and 2 bases from J; junction bases left unmatched: 5. CDR3 length: 18 amino acids. Per germline, CDR1 SGHKS and CDR2 YYEKEE (reference sequence). CDR3 sequence: CASSKAGLAGAGANVLTF. The DNA of the CDR3 is TGTGCCAGCAGCAAAGCGGGACTAGCGGGAGCTGGGGCCAACGTCCTGACTTTC.

The V call is TRBV6-1, the J call TRBJ1-5; no clear D. Germline CDR1 and CDR2: MNHNS and SASEGT. V was pared by 5 bases and J by 6 bases, with 5 bases between. The CDR3 is made up of 11 amino acids. The CDR3 is CASSFGQPQHF. For the CDR3, the DNA is TGTGCCAGCAGTTTCGGTCAGCCCCAGCATTTT.

The rearrangement joins TRBV27 to TRBJ2-2; D might be TRBD1 (5 bases). The CDR3 contains 20 residues. Looked up from germline, CDR1 is MNHEY and CDR2 is SMNVEV (reference sequence). V gave up 11 bases and J gave up 5 bases, with 36 bases separating them. The CDR3 nucleotides read TGTGCCTGCTCTAGTGGTTCCGCTGCAGGGTTGTTGAGTGGTACCGGGGAGCTGTTTTTT. This translates into CACSSGSAAGLLSGTGELFF.